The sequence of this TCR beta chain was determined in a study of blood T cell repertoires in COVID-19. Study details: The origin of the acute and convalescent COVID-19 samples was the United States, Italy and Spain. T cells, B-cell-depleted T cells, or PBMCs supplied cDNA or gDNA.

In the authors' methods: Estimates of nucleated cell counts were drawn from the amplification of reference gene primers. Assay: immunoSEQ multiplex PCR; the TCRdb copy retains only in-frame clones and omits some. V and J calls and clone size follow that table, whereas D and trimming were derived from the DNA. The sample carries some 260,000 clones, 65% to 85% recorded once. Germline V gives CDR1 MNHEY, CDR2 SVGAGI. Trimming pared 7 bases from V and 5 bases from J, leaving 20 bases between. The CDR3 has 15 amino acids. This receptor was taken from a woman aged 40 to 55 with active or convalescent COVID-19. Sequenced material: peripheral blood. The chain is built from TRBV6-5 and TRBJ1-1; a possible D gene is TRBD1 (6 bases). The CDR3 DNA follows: TGTGCCAGCAACAACCAACTAGGGGGGGCTACTGAAGCTTTCTTT. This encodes CASNNQLGGATEAFF.